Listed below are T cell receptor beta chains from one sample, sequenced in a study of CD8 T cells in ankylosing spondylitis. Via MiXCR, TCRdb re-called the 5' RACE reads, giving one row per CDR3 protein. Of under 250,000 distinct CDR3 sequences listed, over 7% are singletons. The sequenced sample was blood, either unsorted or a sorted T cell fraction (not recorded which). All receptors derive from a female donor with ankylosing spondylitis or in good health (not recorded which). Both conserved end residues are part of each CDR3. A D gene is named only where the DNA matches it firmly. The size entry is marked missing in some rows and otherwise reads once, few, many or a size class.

CDR3 DNA: TGTGCCAGCAGCTTAGCAAAGGCTCGACTAAGTTTCAATGAGCAGTTCTTC; CDR3 protein: CASSLAKARLSFNEQFF; V gene: TRBV7-6; D gene: -; J gene: TRBJ2-1; clone size: many
CDR3 DNA: TGCGCCAGCAGCTCATTACGCAATGAGCAGTTCTTC; CDR3 protein: CASSSLRNEQFF; V gene: TRBV4-1; D gene: -; J gene: TRBJ2-1; clone size: many
CDR3 DNA: TGTGCCACCAGTGCCGGGGCCCTCCCCTACGAGCAGTACTTC; CDR3 protein: CATSAGALPYEQYF; V gene: TRBV24-1; D gene: -; J gene: TRBJ2-7; clone size: many
CDR3 DNA: TGCAGCGTTGACACTAGCGGGAATTCAGATACGCAGTATTTT; CDR3 protein: CSVDTSGNSDTQYF; V gene: TRBV29-1; D gene: TRBD2; J gene: TRBJ2-3; clone size: many
CDR3 DNA: TGTGCCAGCAGAGGGCCACTAGAGGCTTTCTTT; CDR3 protein: CASRGPLEAFF; V gene: TRBV11-1; D gene: -; J gene: TRBJ1-1; clone size: -
CDR3 DNA: TGTGCCAGCAGGCGCCCAACTAATGAAAAACTGTTTTTT; CDR3 protein: CASRRPTNEKLFF; V gene: TRBV12-3/TRBV12-4; D gene: -; J gene: TRBJ1-4; clone size: many
CDR3 DNA: TGTGCCAGCAGCTTGGAGGCCTTCCGCTACGAGCAGTACTTC; CDR3 protein: CASSLEAFRYEQYF; V gene: TRBV7-2; D gene: -; J gene: TRBJ2-7; clone size: -
CDR3 DNA: TGTGCCAGCAGCTTAGGGGTCTACGAGCAGTACTTC; CDR3 protein: CASSLGVYEQYF; V gene: TRBV7-7; D gene: -; J gene: TRBJ2-7; clone size: many
CDR3 DNA: TGTGCCACCTTGACAGGGTCTTATGGCTACACCTTC; CDR3 protein: CATLTGSYGYTF; V gene: TRBV6-2/TRBV6-3; D gene: TRBD1; J gene: TRBJ1-2; clone size: many
CDR3 DNA: TGTGCCAGTAGTTCGGACAGCGTAGGAGGGGAGACCCAGTACTTC; CDR3 protein: CASSSDSVGGETQYF; V gene: TRBV19; D gene: -; J gene: TRBJ2-5; clone size: few
CDR3 DNA: TGTGCCATCAGTGAGTCAGGCGGAATGGGTTCACCCCTCCACTTT; CDR3 protein: CAISESGGMGSPLHF; V gene: TRBV10-3; D gene: -; J gene: TRBJ1-6; clone size: many
CDR3 DNA: TGTGCCAGCAGCCAAAACCCCGGACTAGCAATAAGGGGAAACATTCAGTACTTC; CDR3 protein: CASSQNPGLAIRGNIQYF; V gene: TRBV27; D gene: TRBD2; J gene: TRBJ2-4; clone size: -
CDR3 DNA: TGTGCCAGCAGCACCGGGACGCGCACTGAAGCTTTCTTT; CDR3 protein: CASSTGTRTEAFF; V gene: TRBV7-2; D gene: -; J gene: TRBJ1-1; clone size: many
CDR3 DNA: TGTGCCAGCATCAGCGGGACTAGCGGCGACAATGAGCAGTTCTTC; CDR3 protein: CASISGTSGDNEQFF; V gene: TRBV12-3/TRBV12-4; D gene: TRBD2; J gene: TRBJ2-1; clone size: many
CDR3 DNA: TGCGCCAGCAGCTTGGGAGCGGGAGGGATGGGCTCCTACAATGAGCAGTTCTTC; CDR3 protein: CASSLGAGGMGSYNEQFF; V gene: TRBV5-1; D gene: TRBD2; J gene: TRBJ2-1; clone size: many
CDR3 DNA: TGCAGCGTCGCGGGACTAGCGGGAACAGATACGCAGTATTTT; CDR3 protein: CSVAGLAGTDTQYF; V gene: TRBV29-1; D gene: TRBD2; J gene: TRBJ2-3; clone size: many
CDR3 DNA: TGTGCCAGCAGCTTAGCCCAGGGCTACCAAGAGACCCAGTACTTC; CDR3 protein: CASSLAQGYQETQYF; V gene: TRBV7-9; D gene: -; J gene: TRBJ2-5; clone size: many
CDR3 DNA: TGTGCCAGCATCCACCTGAACACAGATACGCAGTATTTT; CDR3 protein: CASIHLNTDTQYF; V gene: TRBV7-2; D gene: -; J gene: TRBJ2-3; clone size: -
CDR3 DNA: TGCAGCGTTGAAGATATCGGGGCCCGAGAGCAGTACTTC; CDR3 protein: CSVEDIGAREQYF; V gene: TRBV29-1; D gene: -; J gene: TRBJ2-7; clone size: few
CDR3 DNA: TGCAGCGTTGACCCTAGCGGGATAAATGAGCAGTTCTTC; CDR3 protein: CSVDPSGINEQFF; V gene: TRBV29-1; D gene: TRBD2; J gene: TRBJ2-1; clone size: many
CDR3 DNA: TGTGCCAGCAGTTACTCGATGTCAGGGGATACGCAGTATTTT; CDR3 protein: CASSYSMSGDTQYF; V gene: TRBV6-6; D gene: -; J gene: TRBJ2-3; clone size: -
CDR3 DNA: TGTGCCAGCAGCGTCGGAGGGGATAAAGAGACCCAGTACTTC; CDR3 protein: CASSVGGDKETQYF; V gene: TRBV2; D gene: -; J gene: TRBJ2-5; clone size: many
CDR3 DNA: TGTGCCAGCGGCGACTTGAGGGCGAACACCGGGGAGCTGTTTTTT; CDR3 protein: CASGDLRANTGELFF; V gene: TRBV12-3/TRBV12-4; D gene: -; J gene: TRBJ2-2; clone size: many
CDR3 DNA: TGTGCCATCAGTGAGCCCGGGGTACCCCTCCACTTT; CDR3 protein: CAISEPGVPLHF; V gene: TRBV10-3; D gene: -; J gene: TRBJ1-6; clone size: many
CDR3 DNA: TGTGCCAGCAGTTTATCGGGAGCCCCCAAAAACATTCAGTACTTC; CDR3 protein: CASSLSGAPKNIQYF; V gene: TRBV12-3/TRBV12-4; D gene: -; J gene: TRBJ2-4; clone size: many
CDR3 DNA: TGCAGTGCTTGGGGGGGGTCTGGGGCCAACGTCCTGACTTTC; CDR3 protein: CSAWGGSGANVLTF; V gene: TRBV20-1; D gene: TRBD2; J gene: TRBJ2-6; clone size: many
CDR3 DNA: TGCAGTGCTCGACTAGCGGGTGTGCAGTTCTTC; CDR3 protein: CSARLAGVQFF; V gene: TRBV20-1; D gene: TRBD2; J gene: TRBJ2-1; clone size: many
CDR3 DNA: TGTGCCAGCAGCCGGACAGGGGATATGAATTCACCCCTCCACTTT; CDR3 protein: CASSRTGDMNSPLHF; V gene: TRBV7-6; D gene: TRBD1; J gene: TRBJ1-6; clone size: many
CDR3 DNA: TGTGCCAGCAGTTGGGCCGGGGAGCTGTTTTTT; CDR3 protein: CASSWAGELFF; V gene: TRBV6-5; D gene: -; J gene: TRBJ2-2; clone size: many
CDR3 DNA: TGCAGTGCGATAGGGCGGGAGACCCAAGAGACCCAGTACTTC; CDR3 protein: CSAIGRETQETQYF; V gene: TRBV20-1; D gene: TRBD2; J gene: TRBJ2-5; clone size: many
CDR3 DNA: TGTGCCAGCAGAAACCGGCCCTGGACAGGGGGGGAGACCCAGTACTTC; CDR3 protein: CASRNRPWTGGETQYF; V gene: TRBV2; D gene: TRBD1; J gene: TRBJ2-5; clone size: many
CDR3 DNA: TGTGCCAGCAGCTTAGTCGGCCGGCCCTACAATGAGCAGTTCTTC; CDR3 protein: CASSLVGRPYNEQFF; V gene: TRBV7-2; D gene: -; J gene: TRBJ2-1; clone size: many
CDR3 DNA: TGTGCCAGCAGTTATACAGGGGGCTCTGGAAACACCATATATTTT; CDR3 protein: CASSYTGGSGNTIYF; V gene: TRBV7-2; D gene: TRBD1; J gene: TRBJ1-3; clone size: -
CDR3 DNA: TGTGCCAGCAGCCAACGACACGGGACATCCGTTGGGAGGAACACTGAAGCTTTCTTT; CDR3 protein: CASSQRHGTSVGRNTEAFF; V gene: TRBV14; D gene: -; J gene: TRBJ1-1; clone size: many